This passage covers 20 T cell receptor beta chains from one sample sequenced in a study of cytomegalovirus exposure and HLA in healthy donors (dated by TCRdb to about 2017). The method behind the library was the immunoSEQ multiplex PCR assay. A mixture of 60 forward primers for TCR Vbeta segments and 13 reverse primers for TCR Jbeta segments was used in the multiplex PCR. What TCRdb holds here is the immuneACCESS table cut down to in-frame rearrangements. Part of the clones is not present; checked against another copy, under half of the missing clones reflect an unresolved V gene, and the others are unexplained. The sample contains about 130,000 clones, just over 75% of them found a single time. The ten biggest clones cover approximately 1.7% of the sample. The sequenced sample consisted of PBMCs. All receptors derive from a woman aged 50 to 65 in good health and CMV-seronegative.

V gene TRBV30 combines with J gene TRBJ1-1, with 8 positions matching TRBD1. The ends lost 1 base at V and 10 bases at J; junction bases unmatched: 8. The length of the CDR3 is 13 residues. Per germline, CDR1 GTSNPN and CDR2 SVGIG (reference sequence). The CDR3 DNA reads TGTGCCTGGAGTGAGGGAGGACAGGGTCGAGCTTTCTTT. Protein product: CAWSEGGQGRAFF. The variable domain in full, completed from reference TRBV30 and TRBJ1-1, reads SQTIHQWPATLVQPVGSPLSLECTVEGTSNPNLYWYRQAAGRGLQLLFYSVGIGQISSEVPQNLSASRPQDRQFILSSKKLLLSDSGFYLCAWSEGGQGRAFFGQGTRLTVV.

The CDR3: CASSRTGEDVTDTQYF. The CDR3 DNA is TGTGCCAGTAGTCGGACAGGGGAGGATGTCACAGATACGCAGTATTTT. The genes are TRBV19 and TRBJ2-3, with TRBD1 matching over 9 bases. The CDR3 is 16 residues long. The J segment lost 2 bases and the V segment lost 5 bases, leaving 8 bases of the junction unmatched. The V gene's germline CDR1 is LNHDA and CDR2 SQIVND (reference sequence).

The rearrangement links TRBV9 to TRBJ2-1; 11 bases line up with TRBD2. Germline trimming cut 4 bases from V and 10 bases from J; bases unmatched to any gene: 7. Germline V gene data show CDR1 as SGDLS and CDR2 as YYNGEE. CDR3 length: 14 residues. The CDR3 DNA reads TGTGCCAGCAGCTTTAGCGGGAGGGGTGAGGAGCAGTTCTTC. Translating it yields CASSFSGRGEEQFF.

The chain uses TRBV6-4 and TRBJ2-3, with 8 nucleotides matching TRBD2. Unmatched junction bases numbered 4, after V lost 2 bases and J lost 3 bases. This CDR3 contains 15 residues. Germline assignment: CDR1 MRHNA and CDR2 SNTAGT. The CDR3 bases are TGTGCCAGCAGTGACGGGAGCGGGAGAACAGATACGCAGTATTTT. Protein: CASSDGSGRTDTQYF.

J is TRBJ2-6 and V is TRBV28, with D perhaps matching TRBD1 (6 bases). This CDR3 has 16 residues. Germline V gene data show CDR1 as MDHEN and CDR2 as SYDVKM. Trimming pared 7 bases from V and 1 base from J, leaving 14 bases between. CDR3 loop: CASKGQGISGANVLTF. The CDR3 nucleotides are TGTGCCAGCAAAGGGCAGGGGATTTCTGGGGCCAACGTCCTGACTTTC.

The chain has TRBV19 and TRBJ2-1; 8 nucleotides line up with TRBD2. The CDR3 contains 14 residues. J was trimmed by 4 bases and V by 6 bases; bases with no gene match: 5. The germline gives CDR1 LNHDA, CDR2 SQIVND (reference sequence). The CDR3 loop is CASRPSGGYNEQFF. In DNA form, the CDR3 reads TGTGCCAGTAGGCCCTCGGGAGGGTACAATGAGCAGTTCTTC.

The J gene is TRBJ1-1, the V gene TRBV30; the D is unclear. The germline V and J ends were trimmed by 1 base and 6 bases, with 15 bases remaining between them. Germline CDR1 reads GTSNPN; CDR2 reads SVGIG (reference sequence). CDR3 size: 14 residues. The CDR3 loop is CAWSESARGSEAFF. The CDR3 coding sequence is TGTGCCTGGAGTGAGTCAGCGCGCGGATCTGAAGCTTTCTTT.

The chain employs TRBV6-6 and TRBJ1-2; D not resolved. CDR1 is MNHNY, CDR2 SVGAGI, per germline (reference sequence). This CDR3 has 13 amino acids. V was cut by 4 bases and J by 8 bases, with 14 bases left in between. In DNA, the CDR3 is TGTGCCAGCAGTTTTCCCGGTGCGGGGGGCTACACCTTC. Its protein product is CASSFPGAGGYTF.

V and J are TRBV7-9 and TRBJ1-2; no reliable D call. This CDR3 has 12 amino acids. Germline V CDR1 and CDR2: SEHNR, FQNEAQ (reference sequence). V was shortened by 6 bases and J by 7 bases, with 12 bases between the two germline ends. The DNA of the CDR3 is TGTGCCAGCAGTTCTGCCGGGGTTGGCTACACCTTC. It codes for CASSSAGVGYTF.

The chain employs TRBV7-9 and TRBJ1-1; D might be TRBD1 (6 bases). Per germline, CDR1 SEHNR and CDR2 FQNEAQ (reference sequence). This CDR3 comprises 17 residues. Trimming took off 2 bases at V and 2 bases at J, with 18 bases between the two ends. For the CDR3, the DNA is TGTGCCAGCAGCTTAAGTATGACAGGTTTGGGAAACACTGAAGCTTTCTTT. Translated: CASSLSMTGLGNTEAFF.

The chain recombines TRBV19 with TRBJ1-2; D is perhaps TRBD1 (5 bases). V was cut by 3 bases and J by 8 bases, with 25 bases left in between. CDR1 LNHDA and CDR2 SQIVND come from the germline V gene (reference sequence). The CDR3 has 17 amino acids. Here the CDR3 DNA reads TGTGCCAGTAGTATGGGGGGAGTATGGGTTTCAGGGAGCGGCTACACCTTC. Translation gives CASSMGGVWVSGSGYTF.

The CDR3 protein is CASSLNAANEKLFF. CDR3 in DNA: TGCGCCAGCAGCTTGAACGCGGCTAATGAAAAACTGTTTTTT. The chain recombines TRBV5-1 with TRBJ1-4; D is ambiguous. The V gene's germline CDR1 is SGHRS and CDR2 YFSETQ. The V end lost 1 base, the J end lost 3 bases, and 7 bases lay between the germline ends. The length of the CDR3 is 14 residues.

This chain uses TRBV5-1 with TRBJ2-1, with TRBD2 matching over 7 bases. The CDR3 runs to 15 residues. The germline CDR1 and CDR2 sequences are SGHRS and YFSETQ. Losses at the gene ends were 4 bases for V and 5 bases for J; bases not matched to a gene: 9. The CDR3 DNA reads TGCGCCAGCAGCCCAAGAGTGGCGGGAGACAATGAGCAGTTCTTC. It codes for CASSPRVAGDNEQFF.

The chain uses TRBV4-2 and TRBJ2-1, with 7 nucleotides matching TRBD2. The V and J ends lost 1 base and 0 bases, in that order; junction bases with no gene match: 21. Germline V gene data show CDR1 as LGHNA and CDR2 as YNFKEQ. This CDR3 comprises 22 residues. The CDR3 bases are TGTGCCAGCAGCCAAGGGTTCGGGGGACTACAAGGTTCCGTGACCTCCTACAATGAGCAGTTCTTC. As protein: CASSQGFGGLQGSVTSYNEQFF.

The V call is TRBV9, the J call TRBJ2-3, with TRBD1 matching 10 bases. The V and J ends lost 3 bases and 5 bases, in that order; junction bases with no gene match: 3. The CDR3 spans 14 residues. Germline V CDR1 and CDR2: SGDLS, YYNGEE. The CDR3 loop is CASSDGTGVDTQYF. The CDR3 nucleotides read TGTGCCAGCAGCGATGGGACAGGGGTAGATACGCAGTATTTT. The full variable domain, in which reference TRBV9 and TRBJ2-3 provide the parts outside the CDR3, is DSGVTQTPKHLITATGQRVTLRCSPRSGDLSVYWYQQSLDQGLQFLIQYYNGEERAKGNILERFSAQQFPDLHSELNLSSLELGDSALYFCASSDGTGVDTQYFGPGTRLTVL.

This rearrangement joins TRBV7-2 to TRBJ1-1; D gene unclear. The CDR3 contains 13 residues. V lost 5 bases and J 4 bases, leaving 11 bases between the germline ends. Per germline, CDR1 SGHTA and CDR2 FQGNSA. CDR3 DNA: TGTGCCAGCAGCCTTACCTCGAGCACTGAAGCTTTCTTT. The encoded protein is CASSLTSSTEAFF. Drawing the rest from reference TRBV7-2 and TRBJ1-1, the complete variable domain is GAGVSQSPSNKVTEKGKDVELRCDPISGHTALYWYRQSLGQGLEFLIYFQGNSAPDKSGLPSDRFSAERTGGSVSTLTIQRTQQEDSAVYLCASSLTSSTEAFFGQGTRLTVV.

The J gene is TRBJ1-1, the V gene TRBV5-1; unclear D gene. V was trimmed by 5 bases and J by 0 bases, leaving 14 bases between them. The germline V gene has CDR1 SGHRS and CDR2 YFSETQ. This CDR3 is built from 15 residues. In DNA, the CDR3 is TGCGCCAGCAGTTCCTCGGGAGGACTGAACACTGAAGCTTTCTTT. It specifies CASSSSGGLNTEAFF.

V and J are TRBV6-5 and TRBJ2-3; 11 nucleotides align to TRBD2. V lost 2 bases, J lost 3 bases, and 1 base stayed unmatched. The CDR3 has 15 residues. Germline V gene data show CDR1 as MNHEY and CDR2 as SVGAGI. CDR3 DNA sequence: TGTGCCAGCAGTTACCGGACTAGCGGGACAGATACGCAGTATTTT. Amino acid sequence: CASSYRTSGTDTQYF.

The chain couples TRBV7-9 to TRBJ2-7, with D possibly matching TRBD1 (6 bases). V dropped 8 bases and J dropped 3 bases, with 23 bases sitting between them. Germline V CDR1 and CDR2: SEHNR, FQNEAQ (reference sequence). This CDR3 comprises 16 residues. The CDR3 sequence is CASGDSRAGAFYEQYV. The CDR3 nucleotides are TGTGCCAGCGGCGATTCCCGGGCAGGGGCCTTCTACGAGCAGTACGTC.

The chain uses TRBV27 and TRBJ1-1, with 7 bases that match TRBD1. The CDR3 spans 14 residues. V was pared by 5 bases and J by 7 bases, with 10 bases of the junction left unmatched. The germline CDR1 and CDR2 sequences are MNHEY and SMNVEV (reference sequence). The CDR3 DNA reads TGTGCCAGCAGTACCGCCGACAGGGTCGGTGAAGCTTTCTTT. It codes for CASSTADRVGEAFF.